This T cell receptor beta chain appears in the sequencing data of a study of blood T cell repertoires in COVID-19. Study details: Some COVID-19 samples were acute and others convalescent; all came from the United States, Italy and Spain.

Authors' analysis steps: The authors estimated nucleated cell counts from reference gene primer amplification. Using immunoSEQ multiplex PCR, the repertoire was profiled, and TCRdb retains in-frame clones only, with some absent. Clone size and V and J calls were adopted from that table, with D and trimming inferred from the DNA. This table holds about 180,000 clones, about 81% found once. The germline V gene has CDR1 MDHEN and CDR2 SYDVKM. V dropped 6 bases and J dropped 6 bases, with 11 bases sitting between them. The CDR3 spans 12 residues. The sample comprised peripheral blood. The chain combines TRBV28 with TRBJ1-1; the D gene is possibly TRBD1 (5 bases). The origin of this receptor is a woman aged 70-85 years with acute or convalescent COVID-19. In DNA form, the CDR3 reads TGTGCCAGCAGCCCTCGGGGGGCTGAAGCTTTCTTT. Translated, it gives CASSPRGAEAFF.